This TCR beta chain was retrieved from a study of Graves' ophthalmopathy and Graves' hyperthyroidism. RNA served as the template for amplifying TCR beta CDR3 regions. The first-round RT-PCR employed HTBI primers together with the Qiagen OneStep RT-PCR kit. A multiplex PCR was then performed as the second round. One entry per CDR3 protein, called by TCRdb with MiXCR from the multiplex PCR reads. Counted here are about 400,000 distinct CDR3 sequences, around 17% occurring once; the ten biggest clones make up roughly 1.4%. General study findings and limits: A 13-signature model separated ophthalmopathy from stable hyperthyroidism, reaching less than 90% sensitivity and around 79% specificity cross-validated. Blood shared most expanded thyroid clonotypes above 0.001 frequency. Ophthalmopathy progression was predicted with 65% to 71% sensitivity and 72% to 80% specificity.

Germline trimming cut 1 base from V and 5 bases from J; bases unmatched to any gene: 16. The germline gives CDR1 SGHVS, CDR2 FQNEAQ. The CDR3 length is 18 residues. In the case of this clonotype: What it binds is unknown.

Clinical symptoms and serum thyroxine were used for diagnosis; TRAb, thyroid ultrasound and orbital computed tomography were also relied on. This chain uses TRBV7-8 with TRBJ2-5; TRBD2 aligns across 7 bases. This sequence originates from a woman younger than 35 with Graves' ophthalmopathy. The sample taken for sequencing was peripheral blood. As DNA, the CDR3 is TGTGCCAGCAGCTTAGGGGTAACTAGCGTCTTTACCGGGGAGACCCAGTACTTC. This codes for CASSLGVTSVFTGETQYF.